The 25 T cell receptor beta chains reported below all come from one sample, sequenced in a study of cytomegalovirus exposure and HLA in healthy donors. The PCR was carried out with 60 Vbeta primers and 13 Jbeta primers. Clones were read by immunoSEQ multiplex PCR, and TCRdb kept only the in-frame ones, dropping some. Its listing shows 150,000 or so clones. Sequencing was done on a sample of PBMCs. The receptors originated from a man under 40 in good health and CMV-seronegative.

The V call is TRBV6-5, the J call TRBJ2-2; possible D gene TRBD2, 5 bases. The CDR3 has 14 amino acids. V was cut by 2 bases and J by 4 bases, with 8 bases left in between. Germline CDR1 reads MNHEY; CDR2 reads SVGAGI. As DNA, the CDR3 is TGTGCCAGCAGTTACACTAGGTCCACCGGGGAGCTGTTTTTT. It is translated as CASSYTRSTGELFF.

The genes are TRBV18 and TRBJ2-3, with a possible D match to TRBD1 (6 bases). The V gene's germline CDR1 is KGHSH and CDR2 LQKENI. This CDR3 contains 16 residues. V was trimmed by 2 bases and J by 4 bases, leaving 16 bases between them. In DNA, the CDR3 is TGTGCCAGCTCACCAGCGGCACAGGGTGGGGCAGATACGCAGTATTTT. Its translation: CASSPAAQGGADTQYF. Combining the CDR3 with reference TRBV18 and TRBJ2-3 gives the whole variable domain NAGVMQNPRHLVRRRGQEARLRCSPMKGHSHVYWYRQLPEEGLKFMVYLQKENIIDESGMPKERFSAEFPKEGPSILRIQQVVRGDSAAYFCASSPAAQGGADTQYFGPGTRLTVL.

CDR3 region: CASRQQGADQETQYF. In nucleotides, the CDR3 is TGTGCCAGCAGACAACAGGGGGCTGACCAAGAGACCCAGTACTTC. The chain carries TRBV27 and TRBJ2-5, with 9 bases lining up with TRBD1. Looked up from germline, CDR1 is MNHEY and CDR2 is SMNVEV (reference sequence). The CDR3 has 15 residues. Trimming cost V 6 bases and J 0 bases; bases outside gene matches: 5.

The chain links TRBV27 to TRBJ2-7; 7 positions agree with TRBD1. Germline values: CDR1 MNHEY, CDR2 SMNVEV (reference sequence). J lost 4 bases, V lost 0 bases, and 15 bases had no gene match. The CDR3 totals 18 residues. CDR3 DNA: TGTGCCAGCAGTTTATCGCCCCTGGTTTTGACAGGGAATTACGAGCAGTACTTC. Translated, it gives CASSLSPLVLTGNYEQYF.

V is TRBV11-2 and J is TRBJ2-1; D is perhaps TRBD2 (6 bases). The CDR3 loop spans 12 amino acids. V was trimmed by 5 bases and J by 10 bases, leaving 12 bases between them. Germline V gives CDR1 SGHAT, CDR2 FQNNGV. The CDR3 DNA sequence: TGTGCCAGCAGCCCAACTGGGGGGGAGCAGTTCTTC. Translated, it gives CASSPTGGEQFF.

The chain employs TRBV21-1 and TRBJ2-3; the table's TRBD2 call for D was not verified on the DNA. TRBV21-1 is a pseudogene segment. The CDR3 loop spans 15 amino acids. In nucleotides, the CDR3 is TGTGCCAGCAGCGCTGACCCCGCACTAGCGGATACGCAGTATTTT. Amino acids: CASSADPALADTQYF.

This sequence joins TRBV6-4 and TRBJ2-3, with no clear D. Per the germline V gene, CDR1 is MRHNA and CDR2 is SNTAGT. V lost 3 bases and J 0 bases, leaving 10 bases between the germline ends. The CDR3 totals 15 residues. The CDR3 reads CASSDRVASTDTQYF. The CDR3 bases are TGTGCCAGCAGTGATCGGGTCGCTAGCACAGATACGCAGTATTTT.

This rearrangement joins TRBV27 to TRBJ2-3, with 7 positions matching TRBD1. V gave up 1 base and J gave up 4 bases; unmatched junction bases: 2. CDR3 length: 14 amino acids. Germline-derived CDR1 and CDR2 are MNHEY and SMNVEV (reference sequence). CDR3 in amino acids: CASSLWQGADTQYF. As DNA, the CDR3 is TGTGCCAGCAGTTTATGGCAGGGGGCAGATACGCAGTATTTT.

This chain joins TRBV29-1 and TRBJ1-2, with a weak D call TRBD1 (5 bases). The CDR3 extends over 13 amino acids. V was cut by 2 bases and J by 4 bases, with 11 bases left in between. Germline CDR1 and CDR2: SQVTM and ANQGSEA. The CDR3 sequence: CSVESQGPYGYTF. In nucleotides, the CDR3 is TGCAGCGTTGAATCCCAGGGCCCCTATGGCTACACCTTC.

The chain recombines TRBV2 with TRBJ2-7; 9 positions match TRBD1. V shed 7 bases and J 7 bases; nucleotides not matched to a gene: 11. The CDR3 has 14 amino acids. Germline V gene lookup returns CDR1 SNHLY and CDR2 FYNNEI. The CDR3 sequence: CASIKDRGEGEQYF. The CDR3 DNA follows: TGTGCCAGCATCAAGGACAGGGGAGAGGGAGAGCAGTACTTC.

The chain recombines TRBV4-1 with TRBJ1-5, with 10 positions matching TRBD1. Germline V gene sequence: CDR1 MGHRA, CDR2 YSYEKL. The CDR3 extends over 15 amino acids. V trimming: 4 bases; J trimming: 5 bases; junction bases outside the gene matches: 5. CDR3 bases: TGCGCCAGCAGCCGCACCGGGACAGGGGATCAGCCCCAGCATTTT. It codes for CASSRTGTGDQPQHF.

This rearrangement joins TRBV7-2 to TRBJ1-5; 7 bases are a match to TRBD1. The trim removed 5 bases at V and 0 bases at J, leaving 7 bases unmatched. Germline CDR1 and CDR2: SGHTA and FQGNSA. CDR3 size: 16 residues. DNA for the CDR3: TGTGCCAGCAGCGCCCAGGGGGGCTATAGCAATCAGCCCCAGCATTTT. Translated: CASSAQGGYSNQPQHF.

J is TRBJ1-1 and V is TRBV11-2, with 7 bases matching TRBD1. V shed 5 bases and J 1 base; nucleotides not matched to a gene: 4. The CDR3 has 14 residues. Germline CDR1 is SGHAT and CDR2 is FQNNGV. CDR3 protein: CASSPGQQNTEAFF. In nucleotides, the CDR3 is TGTGCCAGCAGCCCGGGACAGCAGAACACTGAAGCTTTCTTT.

On this clone: This CDR3 is also generated by other DNA sequences in the sample. The chain couples TRBV5-1 to TRBJ2-1; TRBD2 might be the D (6 bases). The CDR3 runs to 14 residues. Germline V gene sequence: CDR1 SGHRS, CDR2 YFSETQ. Trimming stripped 2 bases from V and 4 bases from J, with 10 bases between. The CDR3 bases are TGCGCCAGCAGCTTCAGCGGGTCATACAATGAGCAGTTCTTC. Its translation is CASSFSGSYNEQFF.

DNA for the CDR3: TGTGCCAGCTCCCCGGGACACGCCTCCTACGAGCAGTACTTC. Residues: CASSPGHASYEQYF. This chain connects TRBV18 to TRBJ2-7; TRBD1 might be the D (6 bases). The CDR3 covers 14 residues. Germline values: CDR1 KGHSH, CDR2 LQKENI. The V and J ends lost 6 bases and 0 bases respectively, with 12 bases between them. Full variable domain (rest looked up from reference TRBV18 and TRBJ2-7): NAGVMQNPRHLVRRRGQEARLRCSPMKGHSHVYWYRQLPEEGLKFMVYLQKENIIDESGMPKERFSAEFPKEGPSILRIQQVVRGDSAAYFCASSPGHASYEQYFGPGTRLTVT.

The rearrangement uses TRBV10-3 and TRBJ1-3, with 9 positions matching TRBD1. Unmatched junction bases numbered 11, after V lost 6 bases and J lost 8 bases. This CDR3 region has 15 residues. CDR1 and CDR2 (germline): ENHRY, SYGVKD. CDR3 in amino acids: CAISGTTGGLDTIYF. The DNA for the CDR3 is TGTGCCATCAGCGGAACCACAGGGGGCTTAGACACCATATATTTT.

This chain links TRBV19 with TRBJ1-4, with TRBD1 matching over 9 bases. The CDR3 totals 14 residues. V was clipped by 4 bases and J by 5 bases; unmatched bases: 2. Germline assignment: CDR1 LNHDA and CDR2 SQIVND (reference sequence). CDR3 loop: CASSKGQGNEKLFF. The CDR3, as DNA: TGTGCCAGTAGTAAGGGACAGGGAAATGAAAAACTGTTTTTT.

The chain has TRBV30 and TRBJ2-2; 9 nucleotides align to TRBD2. Germline assignment: CDR1 GTSNPN and CDR2 SVGIG (reference sequence). This CDR3 has 19 residues. V trimming: 0 bases; J trimming: 5 bases; junction bases outside the gene matches: 16. The chain's CDR3 is CAWSVKGLAGWGKTGELFF. The DNA for the CDR3 is TGTGCCTGGAGTGTAAAGGGACTAGCCGGCTGGGGTAAAACCGGGGAGCTGTTTTTT.

This rearrangement joins TRBV10-2 to TRBJ1-4; D might be TRBD1 (5 bases). Trimming shortened V by 2 bases and J by 7 bases, and 11 bases separated the two germline ends. Germline lookup yields CDR1 WSHSY and CDR2 SAAADI. The CDR3 is made up of 14 amino acids. The CDR3 nucleotides are TGCGCCAGCAGTGAGATTCAGGGCGCTGAAAAACTGTTTTTT. Translated, it gives CASSEIQGAEKLFF.

V usage is TRBV7-2 and J usage is TRBJ2-2, with D possibly matching TRBD2 (5 bases). The CDR3 is 15 amino acids. Germline V lookup: CDR1 SGHTA, CDR2 FQGNSA. V was trimmed by 3 bases and J by 0 bases, leaving 8 bases between them. The CDR3 here is CASSFGITNTGELFF. The CDR3 bases are TGTGCCAGCAGCTTCGGGATTACGAACACCGGGGAGCTGTTTTTT.

This chain links TRBV28 with TRBJ2-7, with 8 bases lining up with TRBD1. V was pared by 4 bases and J by 6 bases, with 11 bases of the junction left unmatched. Germline-derived CDR1 and CDR2 are MDHEN and SYDVKM. The CDR3 runs 15 residues. This chain's CDR3 is CASSSRAGGYFEQYF. The CDR3 DNA sequence: TGTGCCAGCAGTTCCAGGGCAGGGGGCTACTTCGAGCAGTACTTC.

The J gene is TRBJ2-7, the V gene TRBV28, with 7 bases lining up with TRBD1. CDR3 length equals 14 residues. The germline CDR1 and CDR2 sequences are MDHEN and SYDVKM. J was trimmed by 4 bases and V by 5 bases; bases with no gene match: 8. CDR3 DNA: TGTGCCAGCAGTGGGACAGCAGAACTATACGAGCAGTACTTC. Translated, it gives CASSGTAELYEQYF. Full variable domain (missing parts from reference TRBV28 and TRBJ2-7): DVKVTQSSRYLVKRTGEKVFLECVQDMDHENMFWYRQDPGLGLRLIYFSYDVKMKEKGDIPEGYSVSREKKERFSLILESASTNQTSMYLCASSGTAELYEQYFGPGTRLTVT.

V and J are TRBV28 and TRBJ2-7, with a possible D match to TRBD1 (5 bases). This CDR3 spans 12 amino acids. The V gene lost 4 bases and the J gene lost 3 bases, with 7 bases spanning the gap. Germline V lookup: CDR1 MDHEN, CDR2 SYDVKM. Written as DNA, the CDR3 is TGTGCCAGCAGTTCCGACAGCTACGAGCAGTACTTC. It codes for CASSSDSYEQYF.

The chain uses TRBV6-4 and TRBJ2-5, with 8 bases fitting TRBD1. The junction had 1 base not matched to a gene; V was cut back by 0 bases and J by 1 base. From germline, CDR1 is MRHNA and CDR2 SNTAGT. This CDR3 region has 15 residues. CDR3 amino acids: CASSDSTGGQETQYF. The CDR3, as DNA: TGTGCCAGCAGTGACTCAACAGGGGGCCAAGAGACCCAGTACTTC.

This chain joins TRBV4-1 and TRBJ2-7; D is perhaps TRBD2 (7 bases). The CDR3 sequence is 14 residues long. The germline V and J ends were trimmed by 3 bases and 9 bases, with 18 bases remaining between them. The germline V gene encodes CDR1 MGHRA and CDR2 YSYEKL. CDR3 in amino acids: CASSQRGEGLGQYF. CDR3 nucleotide sequence: TGCGCCAGCAGCCAGAGGGGGGAGGGGTTGGGGCAGTACTTC.